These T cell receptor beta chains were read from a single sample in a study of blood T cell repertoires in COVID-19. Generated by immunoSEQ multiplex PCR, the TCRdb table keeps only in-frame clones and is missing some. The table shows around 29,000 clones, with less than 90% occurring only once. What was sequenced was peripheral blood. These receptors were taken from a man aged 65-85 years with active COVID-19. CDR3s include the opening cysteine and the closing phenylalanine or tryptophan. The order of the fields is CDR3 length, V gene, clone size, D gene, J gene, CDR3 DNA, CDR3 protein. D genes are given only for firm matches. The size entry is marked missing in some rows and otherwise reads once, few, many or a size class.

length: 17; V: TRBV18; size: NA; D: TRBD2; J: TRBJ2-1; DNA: TGTGCCAGCTCACCCGGACTAGCGGGGGGCTCCTACAATGAGCAGTTCTTC; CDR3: CASSPGLAGGSYNEQFF
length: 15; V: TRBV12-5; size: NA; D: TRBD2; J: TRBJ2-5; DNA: TGTGCTAGTGGCCCAGGGTTCGGGGGGCAAGAGACCCAGTACTTC; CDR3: CASGPGFGGQETQYF
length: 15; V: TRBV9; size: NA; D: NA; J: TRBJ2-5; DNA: TGTGCCAGCAGCGTAGGGGCGGGTAACCAAGAGACCCAGTACTTC; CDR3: CASSVGAGNQETQYF
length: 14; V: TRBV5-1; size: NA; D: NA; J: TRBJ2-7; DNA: TGCGCCAGCAGCTTGGCCCGGGGGAAATACGAGCAGTACTTC; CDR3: CASSLARGKYEQYF
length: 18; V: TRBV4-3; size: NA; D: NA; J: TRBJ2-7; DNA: TGCGCCAGCAGCCCACAAGGGAGCGTTGGCGCGACCACCTACGAGCAGTACTTC; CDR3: CASSPQGSVGATTYEQYF
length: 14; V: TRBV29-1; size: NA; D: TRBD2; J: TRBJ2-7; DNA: TGCAGCGTTGAAACTAGCGGGAGAGTAAACGAGCAGTACTTC; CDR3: CSVETSGRVNEQYF
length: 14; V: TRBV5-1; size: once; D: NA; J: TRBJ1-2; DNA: TGCGCCAGCAGCTTGGGGACAGCTAACTATGGCTACACCTTC; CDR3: CASSLGTANYGYTF
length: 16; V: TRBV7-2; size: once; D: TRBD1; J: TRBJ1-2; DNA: TGTGCCAGCAGCCACTCAGGTGGGACAGGGGGTTATGGCTACACCTTC; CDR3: CASSHSGGTGGYGYTF
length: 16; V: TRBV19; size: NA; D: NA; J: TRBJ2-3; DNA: TGTGCCAGTAGTATGATGCTGGCCAGGGGCGCCGATACGCAGTATTTT; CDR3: CASSMMLARGADTQYF
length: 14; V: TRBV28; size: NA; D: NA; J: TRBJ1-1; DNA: TGTGCCAGCAGTTTAGGAGGGAAGAACACTGAAGCTTTCTTT; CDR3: CASSLGGKNTEAFF
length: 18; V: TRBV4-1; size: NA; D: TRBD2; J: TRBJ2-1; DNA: TGCGCCAGCAGCCAAGAACTAGCGGGAGATCTGGCATACAATGAGCAGTTCTTC; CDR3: CASSQELAGDLAYNEQFF